This T cell receptor beta chain was recorded in a study of blood T cell repertoires in COVID-19. Profiled with immunoSEQ multiplex PCR; TCRdb holds only in-frame clones, not every one. Of around 300,000 clones in the sample, approximately 86% were seen once. The CDR3 consists of 15 residues. CDR1 is MGHRA and CDR2 is YSYEKL in the germline V gene. J gave up 5 bases and V 8 bases, and 10 bases lay outside the gene matches. The V and J genes are TRBV4-1 and TRBJ1-1, with TRBD1 matching over 11 bases. This sequence was found in a man aged 18 to 35 with active or convalescent COVID-19. Material for sequencing was peripheral blood. The CDR3 reads CASSSPGQGVTEAFF. The CDR3 nucleotides are TGCGCCAGCTCTTCACCGGGACAGGGGGTAACTGAAGCTTTCTTT.